One T cell receptor (beta chain) is described in this entry. Its antigen is unidentified. The sample comes from a study of cytomegalovirus exposure and HLA in healthy donors. Study in general: The 120 validation repertoires used the same platform as the 550 to 800 first-cohort repertoires (as reported by a later analysis).

Trimming took 2 bases from V and 4 from J, leaving 19 bases between them. Germline CDR1 GTSNPN, CDR2 SVGIG (reference sequence). CDR3 size: 16 residues. Clones were read by immunoSEQ multiplex PCR, and TCRdb kept only the in-frame ones, dropping some. The repertoire holds over 150,000 clones, with 86% as singletons. General observations from the study: The classifier reportedly diagnosed cytomegalovirus status with high sensitivity and specificity.

Donors came from a validation cohort of 90 to 150 subjects, distinct from the first 666-subject cohort. The V and J genes are TRBV30 and TRBJ2-3; possibly TRBD2 for D (5 bases). Sequenced: PBMCs. This TCR came from a young woman in good health and CMV-seronegative. The CDR3 DNA follows: TGTGCCTGGAGTTCTTACGTATCGGGGAAAGCAGATACGCAGTATTTT. Its protein is CAWSSYVSGKADTQYF.